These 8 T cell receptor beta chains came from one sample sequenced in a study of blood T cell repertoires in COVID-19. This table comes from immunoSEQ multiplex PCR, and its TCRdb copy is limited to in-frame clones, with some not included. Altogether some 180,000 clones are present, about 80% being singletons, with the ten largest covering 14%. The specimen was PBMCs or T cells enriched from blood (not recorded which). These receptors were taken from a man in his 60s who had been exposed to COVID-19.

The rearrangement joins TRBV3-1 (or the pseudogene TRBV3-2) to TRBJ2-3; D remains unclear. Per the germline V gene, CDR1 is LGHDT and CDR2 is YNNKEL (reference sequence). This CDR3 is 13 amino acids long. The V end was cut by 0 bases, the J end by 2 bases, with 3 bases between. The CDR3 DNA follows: TGTGCCAGCAGCCAAGACAACACAGATACGCAGTATTTT. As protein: CASSQDNTDTQYF.

DNA of the CDR3: TGTGCCAGCAGCCCAACAGGGGCGGGTGGCTACACCTTC. Its protein product is CASSPTGAGGYTF. The V call is TRBV6-2 or TRBV6-3, the J call TRBJ1-2; 7 bases fit TRBD1. The CDR3 extends over 13 amino acids. J gave up 7 bases and V 6 bases, and 8 bases lay outside the gene matches. The germline V gene has CDR1 MNHEY and CDR2 SVGEGT.

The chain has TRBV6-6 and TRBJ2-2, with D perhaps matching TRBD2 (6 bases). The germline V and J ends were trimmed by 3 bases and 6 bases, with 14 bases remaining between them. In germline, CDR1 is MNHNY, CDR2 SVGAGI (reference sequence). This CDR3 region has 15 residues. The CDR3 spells CASSYRRERAGELFF. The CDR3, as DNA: TGTGCCAGCAGTTATCGGAGGGAGAGGGCCGGGGAGCTGTTTTTT.

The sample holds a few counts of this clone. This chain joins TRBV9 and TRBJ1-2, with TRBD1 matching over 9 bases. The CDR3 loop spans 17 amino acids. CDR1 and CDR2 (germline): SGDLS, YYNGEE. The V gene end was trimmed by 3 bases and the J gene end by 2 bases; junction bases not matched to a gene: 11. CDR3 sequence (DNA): TGTGCCAGCAGCGCCGTCCCACAGGGGGCCGGGAACTATGGCTACACCTTC. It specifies CASSAVPQGAGNYGYTF.

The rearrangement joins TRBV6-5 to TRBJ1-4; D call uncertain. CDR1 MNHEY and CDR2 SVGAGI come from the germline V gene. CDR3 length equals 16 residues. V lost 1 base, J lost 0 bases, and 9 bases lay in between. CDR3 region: CASSYLPHTTNEKLFF. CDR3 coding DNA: TGTGCCAGCAGTTACTTACCACACACAACTAATGAAAAACTGTTTTTT.

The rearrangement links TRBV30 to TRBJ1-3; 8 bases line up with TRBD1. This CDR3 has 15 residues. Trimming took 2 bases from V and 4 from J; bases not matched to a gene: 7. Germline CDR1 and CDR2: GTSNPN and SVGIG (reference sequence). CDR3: CAWSLTGELGNTIYF. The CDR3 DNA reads TGTGCCTGGAGTCTGACAGGGGAGCTCGGAAACACCATATATTTT.

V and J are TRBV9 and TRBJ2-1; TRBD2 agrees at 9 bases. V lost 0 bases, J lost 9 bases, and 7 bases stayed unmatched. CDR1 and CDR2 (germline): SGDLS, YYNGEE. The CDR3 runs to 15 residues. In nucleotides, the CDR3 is TGTGCCAGCAGCGTAGAGGTAGCGGGAGTGGGTGAGCAGTTCTTC. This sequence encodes CASSVEVAGVGEQFF. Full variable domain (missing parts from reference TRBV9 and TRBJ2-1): DSGVTQTPKHLITATGQRVTLRCSPRSGDLSVYWYQQSLDQGLQFLIQYYNGEERAKGNILERFSAQQFPDLHSELNLSSLELGDSALYFCASSVEVAGVGEQFFGPGTRLTVL.

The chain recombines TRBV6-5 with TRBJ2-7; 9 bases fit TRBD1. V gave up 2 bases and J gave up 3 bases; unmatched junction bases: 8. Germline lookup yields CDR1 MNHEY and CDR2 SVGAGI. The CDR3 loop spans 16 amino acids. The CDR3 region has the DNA TGTGCCAGCAGTTACACACAGGGGGCGCAGGGCTACGAGCAGTACTTC. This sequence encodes CASSYTQGAQGYEQYF.